What follows are 32 T cell receptor beta chains derived from one specimen sequenced in a study of spatial heterogeneity in lung cancer. Noted time point: sample taken at primary tumor resection. MiXCR, run by TCRdb on the 5' RACE reads, gives a single entry per CDR3 protein. The data contain over 50,000 distinct CDR3 sequences, approximately 6% of them singletons. The sample consisted of PBMCs, taken at surgery. All receptors come from a female donor with early-stage non-small cell lung cancer.

V usage is TRBV2 and J usage is TRBJ1-1, with 8 bases aligning to TRBD1. The CDR3 has 15 residues. J lost 5 bases, V lost 7 bases, and 12 bases had no gene match. Germline loops: CDR1 SNHLY, CDR2 FYNNEI. The CDR3 region is CASNPSRQGPTEAFF. In nucleotides, the CDR3 is TGTGCCAGCAACCCCTCACGACAGGGGCCGACTGAAGCTTTCTTT.

This clonotype has at least ten counts. At one end the junction does not follow the germline gene, possibly because of a read error. The J gene is TRBJ2-5, the V gene TRBV3-1; the match to TRBD1 covers 12 bases. The CDR3 is 14 residues long. Germline V gene data show CDR1 as LGHDT and CDR2 as YNNKEL (reference sequence). Here the CDR3 reads CASSQDGTGGKRDF. The CDR3 coding sequence is TGTGCCAGCAGCCAAGATGGGACAGGGGGCAAAAGGGACTTC.

This clonotype was recorded a few times. The rearrangement joins TRBV20-1 to TRBJ2-3; 10 positions agree with TRBD2. CDR1 DFQATT and CDR2 SNEGSKA come from the germline V gene (reference sequence). The CDR3 is 15 residues long. After removal of 3 bases from V and 2 bases from J, the junction contained 5 bases not matched to a gene. The CDR3 here is CSASGSGGATDTQYF. DNA for the CDR3: TGCAGTGCTAGCGGCAGCGGGGGGGCCACAGATACGCAGTATTTT.

This clonotype was observed a few times. This chain links TRBV11-3 with TRBJ2-5; D unresolved. This CDR3 region has 13 residues. The germline V gene has CDR1 SGHNT and CDR2 YENEEA. The V end lost 0 bases, the J end lost 7 bases, and 9 bases lay between the germline ends. CDR3 sequence: CASSLDQTGTQYF. The CDR3 DNA reads TGTGCCAGCAGCTTAGATCAGACGGGGACCCAGTACTTC.

The J gene is TRBJ2-5, the V gene TRBV2; 9 bases agree with TRBD2. Germline V gene lookup returns CDR1 SNHLY and CDR2 FYNNEI. V lost 5 bases to trimming and J lost 4 bases; unmatched junction nucleotides: 14. The CDR3 has 17 amino acids. CDR3 sequence: CASSPLSGLALRETQYF. The CDR3 nucleotides are TGTGCCAGCAGTCCCCTCTCCGGACTAGCGCTCCGAGAGACCCAGTACTTC.

This clonotype showed up many times. The chain employs TRBV5-1 and TRBJ2-7, with 8 bases lining up with TRBD2. CDR3 length: 15 residues. From germline, CDR1 is SGHRS and CDR2 YFSETQ. V trimming: 0 bases; J trimming: 4 bases; junction bases outside the gene matches: 6. CDR3 protein: CASSLDGRAAYEQYF. The CDR3 coding sequence is TGCGCCAGCAGCTTGGACGGGAGGGCGGCGTACGAGCAGTACTTC.

This clonotype was recorded at least ten times. The CDR3 bases are TGCAGCGTGCAAGCGGGGGCGAGCACAGATACGCAGTATTTT. This encodes CSVQAGASTDTQYF. V gene TRBV29-1 combines with J gene TRBJ2-3; 8 positions agree with TRBD2. J lost 0 bases, V lost 6 bases, and 5 bases had no gene match. CDR1 is SQVTM, CDR2 ANQGSEA, per germline. The CDR3 has 14 residues.

Ten or more counts support this clonotype. The chain is built from TRBV18 and TRBJ2-7; 12 nucleotides align to TRBD1. This CDR3 comprises 15 residues. Trimming at V came to 2 bases and at J to 5 bases, leaving 4 bases not matched to a gene. The germline V gene has CDR1 KGHSH and CDR2 LQKENI. The CDR3 region is CASSPSGTGGNEQYF. CDR3 DNA sequence: TGTGCCAGCTCACCAAGCGGGACAGGGGGCAACGAGCAGTACTTC.

In its sample, this clonotype was seen many times. This chain links TRBV11-2 with TRBJ1-1, with D perhaps TRBD1 (6 bases). The V gene's germline CDR1 is SGHAT and CDR2 FQNNGV. Trimming removed 4 bases at V and 7 bases at J, with 13 bases between. This CDR3 contains 13 residues. The CDR3 bases are TGTGCCAGCAGCTCTCAAGGAGGGGGTGAAGCTTTCTTT. Translation: CASSSQGGGEAFF.

V is TRBV30 and J is TRBJ1-4, with TRBD1 matching over 7 bases. The CDR3 is 15 residues long. With V trimmed by 5 bases and J by 2 bases, 8 bases remained unmatched. The germline CDR1 and CDR2 sequences are GTSNPN and SVGIG (reference sequence). CDR3 in DNA: TGTGCCTGGGGGACAGCGATTGGGACTAATGAAAAACTGTTTTTT. Residues: CAWGTAIGTNEKLFF.

This clonotype was picked up many times. This chain uses TRBV3-1 with TRBJ2-1; TRBD1 matches 8 bases. The junction had 10 bases not matched to a gene; V was cut back by 6 bases and J by 6 bases. Germline assignment: CDR1 LGHDT and CDR2 YNNKEL (reference sequence). There are 15 residues in the CDR3. The CDR3: CASRTGTGGPNEQFF. The CDR3 DNA is TGTGCCAGCAGAACCGGGACAGGTGGGCCCAATGAGCAGTTCTTC.

This clonotype turned up a few times. The rearrangement links TRBV7-8 to TRBJ1-6, with a possible D match to TRBD1 (5 bases). CDR1 SGHVS and CDR2 FQNEAQ come from the germline V gene. CDR3 length: 14 amino acids. V was pared by 1 base and J by 14 bases, with 15 bases between. The CDR3: CASSLGQPMGSLHF. The CDR3 nucleotides are TGTGCCAGCAGCTTAGGACAGCCGATGGGTTCCCTCCACTTT.

V gene TRBV5-5 combines with J gene TRBJ1-1; D is unresolved. Germline CDR1 SGHKS, CDR2 YYEKEE (reference sequence). V lost 0 bases to trimming and J lost 7 bases, with 13 bases between them. This CDR3 is built from 14 residues. The CDR3, as DNA: TGTGCCAGCAGCTTGGGAGGCTGGTTGGGTGAAGCTTTCTTT. Translation: CASSLGGWLGEAFF.

This clonotype showed up just a few times. Sequence at one end of the junction differs from germline and may be a read error. The chain has TRBV7-7 and TRBJ2-3; D is unresolved. CDR3 length equals 13 residues. The germline V gene has CDR1 SSHAT and CDR2 FNYEAQ (reference sequence). CDR3 nucleotides: TGTGCTAGCAGCCCCGATTACACAGATACGCAGTATTTT. Protein: CASSPDYTDTQYF.

By proportion, this clonotype is medium-sized. CDR3 region: CASSRIQDLGADTQYF. The DNA of the CDR3 is TGTGCCAGCAGCCGAATTCAGGACTTGGGCGCAGATACGCAGTATTTT. The chain combines TRBV5-5 with TRBJ2-3, with a tentative D call TRBD2 (5 bases). The CDR3 contains 16 residues. Germline lookup yields CDR1 SGHKS and CDR2 YYEKEE (reference sequence). Between the trimmed V and J ends, which lost 4 bases and 4 bases, there was a span of 19 bases. The whole variable domain, filled in from reference TRBV5-5 and TRBJ2-3, reads DAGVTQSPTHLIKTRGQQVTLRCSPISGHKSVSWYQQVLGQGPQFIFQYYEKEERGRGNFPDRFSARQFPNYSSELNVNALLLGDSALYLCASSRIQDLGADTQYFGPGTRLTVL.

This clonotype appeared many times. The rearrangement links TRBV28 to TRBJ2-5; 9 positions match TRBD2. This CDR3 has 16 amino acids. Trimming took 5 bases from V and 5 from J; bases not matched to a gene: 12. Looked up from germline, CDR1 is MDHEN and CDR2 is SYDVKM. CDR3 nucleotides: TGTGCCAGCAGTCCCGGGGTAGCGGGAGCCAGGGAGACCCAGTACTTC. Translation gives CASSPGVAGARETQYF.

This clonotype was found many times. V gene TRBV20-1 combines with J gene TRBJ2-5; perhaps TRBD1 as D (6 bases). Germline V CDR1 and CDR2: DFQATT, SNEGSKA (reference sequence). V lost 5 bases to trimming and J lost 4 bases, with 17 bases between them. The CDR3 covers 14 residues. This CDR3 is CSAGPAAGVETQYF. Here the CDR3 DNA reads TGCAGTGCTGGACCAGCCGCAGGGGTAGAGACCCAGTACTTC.

The V gene is TRBV6-4, the J gene TRBJ2-6; tentative D call: TRBD1 (6 bases). CDR1 MRHNA and CDR2 SNTAGT come from the germline V gene. Trimming took off 5 bases at V and 4 bases at J, with 9 bases between the two ends. The CDR3 is made up of 14 amino acids. The CDR3, as DNA: TGTGCCAGCAGTCCGGGGACAGGGGCCAACGTCCTGACTTTC. It is translated as CASSPGTGANVLTF.

This clonotype was seen ten or more times. V gene TRBV5-6 combines with J gene TRBJ1-2; tentative D call: TRBD1 (5 bases). Germline CDR1 SGHDT, CDR2 YYEEEE. V gave up 1 base and J gave up 2 bases, with 6 bases separating them. The CDR3 extends over 13 amino acids. The CDR3, as DNA: TGTGCCAGCAGCTTGAACAGGAACTATGGCTACACCTTC. Translated, it gives CASSLNRNYGYTF.

This clonotype occurred many times. The chain links TRBV6-1 to TRBJ1-4; 8 nucleotides align to TRBD1. From germline, CDR1 is MNHNS and CDR2 SASEGT. V trimming: 5 bases; J trimming: 3 bases; junction bases outside the gene matches: 5. This CDR3 contains 15 residues. CDR3 nucleotides: TGTGCCAGCAGTCTCCCGACAGGGGCTAATGAAAAACTGTTTTTT. It yields the protein CASSLPTGANEKLFF.

This clonotype occurred many times. This chain links TRBV12-3 or TRBV12-4 with TRBJ1-5; TRBD1 matches 8 bases. V lost 5 bases and J lost 4; bases outside the gene matches: 4. This CDR3 is 14 amino acids long. The CDR3 is CASSRTGINQPQHF. CDR3 DNA sequence: TGTGCCAGCAGTCGGACAGGGATAAATCAGCCCCAGCATTTT.

V usage is TRBV6-5 and J usage is TRBJ2-3, with no clear D. The germline V gene has CDR1 MNHEY and CDR2 SVGAGI. Trimming shortened V by 2 bases and J by 0 bases, and 3 bases separated the two germline ends. The CDR3 sequence is 13 residues long. This chain's CDR3 is CASSYPSTDTQYF. In DNA form, the CDR3 reads TGTGCCAGCAGTTACCCTAGCACAGATACGCAGTATTTT.

The table lists this clonotype with a few counts. This chain uses TRBV11-2 with TRBJ1-1, with D unclear. The germline V gene has CDR1 SGHAT and CDR2 FQNNGV. The V end was cut by 1 base, the J end by 8 bases, with 23 bases between. There are 17 residues in the CDR3. The CDR3 sequence: CASSLVSGVGTLSEAFF. In DNA, the CDR3 is TGTGCCAGCAGCTTAGTTTCTGGTGTTGGTACCCTTTCAGAAGCTTTCTTT.

This clonotype has more than one count but fewer than ten. The rearrangement uses TRBV2 and TRBJ2-7; D might be TRBD2 (5 bases). V lost 2 bases and J 2 bases, leaving 13 bases between the germline ends. Germline assignment: CDR1 SNHLY and CDR2 FYNNEI. This CDR3 has 15 amino acids. This chain's CDR3 is CASSESGVPTYEQYF. Written as DNA, the CDR3 is TGTGCCAGCAGTGAATCCGGGGTCCCAACCTACGAGCAGTACTTC. Full variable domain (rest looked up from reference TRBV2 and TRBJ2-7): EPEVTQTPSHQVTQMGQEVILRCVPISNHLYFYWYRQILGQKVEFLVSFYNNEISEKSEIFDDQFSVERPDGSNFTLKIRSTKLEDSAMYFCASSESGVPTYEQYFGPGTRLTVT.

This clonotype was seen more than once but under ten times. The J gene is TRBJ2-3, the V gene TRBV5-5, with TRBD1 matching 12 bases. The CDR3 covers 17 residues. V lost 6 bases and J lost 5; bases outside the gene matches: 13. CDR1 is SGHKS and CDR2 is YYEKEE in the germline V gene (reference sequence). The CDR3: CASTPGWDRGQEDTQYF. CDR3 DNA: TGTGCCAGCACCCCAGGCTGGGACAGGGGGCAAGAAGATACGCAGTATTTT.

The chain couples TRBV28 to TRBJ2-1; TRBD1 agrees at 7 bases. V shed 2 bases, J shed 10 bases, and the junction held 2 bases outside the gene matches. Germline lookup yields CDR1 MDHEN and CDR2 SYDVKM. The CDR3 covers 12 residues. The CDR3 DNA is TGTGCCAGCAGTTTACGACAGGGAGAGCAGTTCTTC. Amino acid sequence: CASSLRQGEQFF.

The rearrangement links TRBV28 to TRBJ1-4; D ambiguous. Germline CDR1 MDHEN, CDR2 SYDVKM. Trimming shortened V by 5 bases and J by 0 bases, and 10 bases separated the two germline ends. CDR3 length: 15 amino acids. The CDR3 reads CASSGLAATNEKLFF. CDR3 DNA: TGTGCCAGCAGTGGTTTGGCCGCAACTAATGAAAAACTGTTTTTT.

This clonotype has more than one count but fewer than ten. The V and J genes are TRBV27 and TRBJ1-4; 7 bases are a match to TRBD1. After removal of 6 bases from V and 5 bases from J, the junction contained 12 bases not matched to a gene. The CDR3 loop spans 16 amino acids. The germline V gene encodes CDR1 MNHEY and CDR2 SMNVEV (reference sequence). The CDR3 loop is CASRLKRDSFNEKLFF. CDR3 bases: TGTGCCAGCAGACTCAAACGGGACAGCTTCAATGAAAAACTGTTTTTT.

In its sample, this clonotype was seen many times. As DNA, the CDR3 is TGTGCCAGCAGTGCGTGGGCTAAGAACACTGAAGCTTTCTTT. It yields the protein CASSAWAKNTEAFF. This chain links TRBV28 with TRBJ1-1; no firm D call. V lost 5 bases and J 1 base, leaving 11 bases between the germline ends. The V gene's germline CDR1 is MDHEN and CDR2 SYDVKM. The CDR3 length is 14 residues.

With respect to this clonotype: A much larger clone sits a single nucleotide away, making a read error possible. The rearrangement uses TRBV5-1 and TRBJ2-7; D possibly corresponds to TRBD2 (6 bases). The V and J ends lost 9 bases and 0 bases respectively, with 16 bases between them. From germline, CDR1 is SGHRS and CDR2 YFSETQ. There are 14 residues in the CDR3. CDR3: CANLAAGHSYEQYF. As DNA, the CDR3 is TGCGCCAACTTAGCGGCAGGGCACTCCTACGAGCAGTACTTC.

This clonotype was observed a handful of times. V and J are TRBV7-6 and TRBJ1-4, with TRBD1 matching over 10 bases. The CDR3 extends over 15 amino acids. The J segment lost 8 bases and the V segment lost 5 bases, leaving 8 bases of the junction unmatched. Germline values: CDR1 SGHVS, CDR2 FNYEAQ. CDR3 nucleotide sequence: TGTGCCAGCAGCCCTCCAGGACAGGGGGTGGAAAAACTGTTTTTT. This encodes CASSPPGQGVEKLFF.

The CDR3 protein is CASSQTPGQTGELFF. CDR3 in DNA: TGTGCCAGCAGCCAAACACCGGGACAAACCGGGGAGCTGTTTTTT. This sequence joins TRBV3-1 and TRBJ2-2, with D possibly TRBD1 on 6 matching bases. The CDR3 is 15 amino acids. The germline V gene encodes CDR1 LGHDT and CDR2 YNNKEL (reference sequence). V gave up 2 bases and J gave up 5 bases, with 12 bases separating them. The whole variable domain, filled in from reference TRBV3-1 and TRBJ2-2, reads DTAVSQTPKYLVTQMGNDKSIKCEQNLGHDTMYWYKQDSKKFLKIMFSYNNKELIINETVPNRFSPKSPDKAHLNLHINSLELGDSAVYFCASSQTPGQTGELFFGEGSRLTVL.